A single sample is the source of the 7 T cell receptor beta chains below, sequenced in a study of vaccination and CD4 T cells after COVID-19. The assay that was used to sequence DNA from cultured CD4+ T cells was the Oncomine TCR Beta short-read assay. Each CDR3 protein gets one entry after TCRdb re-called the PCR reads with MiXCR. In the table there are 20,000 or so distinct CDR3 sequences, roughly two fifths of which are singletons. No antigen is known for these receptors. Regarding treatment: approximately 10-day PBMC culture with coronavirus spike peptide pools or control peptides (ViraFEST assay). Material for sequencing was CD4+ T cells from blood, cultured in vitro. Receptors were obtained from a human donor who had recovered from COVID-19.

This clonotype was detected a few times. This rearrangement joins TRBV30 to TRBJ1-5; D is unresolved. With 2 bases removed from V and 0 bases from J, the gap between germline ends came to 5 bases. This CDR3 is built from 13 residues. CDR1 is GTSNPN and CDR2 is SVGIG in the germline V gene (reference sequence). The CDR3 nucleotides read TGTGCCTGGAGTTCCCTTAGCAATCAGCCCCAGCATTTT. Translation: CAWSSLSNQPQHF.

The V call is TRBV20-1, the J call TRBJ2-1; 7 bases map to TRBD1. Germline CDR1 DFQATT, CDR2 SNEGSKA (reference sequence). Trimming took 8 bases from V and 4 from J; bases not matched to a gene: 8. CDR3 length: 13 amino acids. The CDR3 DNA sequence: TGCAGTACTCAAGAGGGGGCATACAATGAGCAGTTCTTC. Residues: CSTQEGAYNEQFF.

The table lists this clonotype with a few counts. The chain has TRBV7-2 and TRBJ2-3; D unclear. The V gene's germline CDR1 is SGHTA and CDR2 FQGNSA. The CDR3 totals 13 residues. The V end lost 2 bases, the J end lost 5 bases, and 8 bases lay between the germline ends. CDR3 region: CASSLREKDTQYF. The DNA for the CDR3 is TGTGCCAGCAGCTTAAGGGAAAAAGATACGCAGTATTTT.

CDR3 in DNA: TGTGCCAGCAGCTCACCCATTAGGGTACTCAGACCCAGAACGAAGTATGGCTACACCTTC. Residues: CASSSPIRVLRPRTKYGYTF. V gene TRBV12-3 or TRBV12-4 combines with J gene TRBJ1-2; unclear D gene. V was shortened by 6 bases and J by 5 bases, with 34 bases between the two germline ends. CDR3 length equals 20 residues.

The gene calls are TRBV6-5 and TRBJ1-3, with no clear D. Trimming cost V 0 bases and J 0 bases, with 15 bases left between them. This CDR3 region has 18 residues. Germline V gives CDR1 MNHEY, CDR2 SVGAGI. CDR3: CASSYSIYGRDSGNTIYF. The CDR3 DNA reads TGTGCCAGCAGTTACTCGATTTATGGCAGAGACTCTGGAAACACCATATATTTT.

Only a few counts were recorded for this clonotype. V gene TRBV27 combines with J gene TRBJ1-5, with D unresolved. Germline CDR1 is MNHEY and CDR2 is SMNVEV (reference sequence). The CDR3 extends over 15 amino acids. V lost 0 bases to trimming and J lost 2 bases, with 8 bases between them. The CDR3 bases are TGTGCCAGCAGTTTATCCGGGTTGGGCAATCAGCCCCAGCATTTT. It is translated as CASSLSGLGNQPQHF.

The CDR3 region has the DNA TGTGCCAGCAGTTTCTCTCCCGGGCTTAACTATGGCTACACCTTC. Protein product: CASSFSPGLNYGYTF. This sequence joins TRBV27 and TRBJ1-2; no clear D. This CDR3 is built from 15 residues. Trimming pared 3 bases from V and 1 base from J, leaving 12 bases between. Germline V lookup: CDR1 MNHEY, CDR2 SMNVEV (reference sequence).